This entry lists 25 T cell receptor beta chains sequenced from one sample in a study of T cells after yellow fever vaccination. TCRdb re-called the 5' RACE reads with MiXCR, one entry per CDR3 protein. This sample yields about 120,000 distinct CDR3 sequences, of which roughly 7.2% are seen a single time; around 2.6% belongs to the top ten. The specimen comprised CD4+ T cells sorted from PBMCs, sampled 35 to 50 days after the first yellow fever vaccination. These receptors were taken from a man aged 18 to 35 who received the YFV17D yellow fever vaccine.

This clonotype was seen at least ten times. The chain recombines TRBV7-2 with TRBJ1-5; the D gene is possibly TRBD1 (5 bases). The V and J ends lost 5 bases and 3 bases respectively, with 11 bases between them. The CDR3 loop spans 14 amino acids. Looked up from germline, CDR1 is SGHTA and CDR2 is FQGNSA. The CDR3 here is CASSPGTVNQPQHF. The DNA for the CDR3 is TGTGCCAGCAGCCCCGGGACGGTCAATCAGCCCCAGCATTTT.

This clonotype has at least ten counts. The CDR3 DNA reads as TGCGCCAGCAGCCGGGGTACCGAAGGGGAGACCCAGTACTTC. Protein sequence: CASSRGTEGETQYF. The J gene is TRBJ2-5, the V gene TRBV5-1, with D possibly matching TRBD2 (5 bases). The V end lost 4 bases, the J end lost 5 bases, and 15 bases lay between the germline ends. The CDR3 is 14 amino acids. Per germline, CDR1 SGHRS and CDR2 YFSETQ.

CDR3 loop: CASSRHRLAGGPFSSYNEQFF. Written as DNA, the CDR3 is TGTGCCAGCAGCCGCCACCGACTAGCGGGGGGCCCTTTCAGCTCCTACAATGAGCAGTTCTTC. The rearrangement uses TRBV7-6 and TRBJ2-1, with 13 bases matching TRBD2. Looked up from germline, CDR1 is SGHVS and CDR2 is FNYEAQ. V shed 5 bases, J shed 0 bases, and the junction held 16 bases outside the gene matches. The CDR3 extends over 21 amino acids. Combining the CDR3 with reference TRBV7-6 and TRBJ2-1 gives the whole variable domain GAGVSQSPRYKVTKRGQDVALRCDPISGHVSLYWYRQALGQGPEFLTYFNYEAQQDKSGLPNDRFSAERPEGSISTLTIQRTEQRDSAMYRCASSRHRLAGGPFSSYNEQFFGPGTRLTVL.

This clonotype was counted at least ten times. This chain joins TRBV7-9 and TRBJ2-3, with 12 positions matching TRBD2. The CDR3 spans 16 residues. V lost 2 bases and J lost 4; bases outside the gene matches: 4. Germline V gene data show CDR1 as SEHNR and CDR2 as FQNEAQ (reference sequence). The CDR3 region has the DNA TGTGCCAGCAGCTTAACTAGCGGGGGGTTCGCAGATACGCAGTATTTT. This encodes CASSLTSGGFADTQYF.

This clonotype has only a few counts. This rearrangement joins TRBV7-6 to TRBJ2-5; a weak D match, TRBD2 (7 bases). Germline V gene sequence: CDR1 SGHVS, CDR2 FNYEAQ. There are 14 residues in the CDR3. Deletions cut 5 bases from V and 1 base from J, with 11 bases between. CDR3 region: CASSGGGAQETQYF. The CDR3 nucleotides are TGTGCCAGCAGCGGCGGGGGCGCCCAAGAGACCCAGTACTTC.

This clonotype showed up many times. V is TRBV5-1 and J is TRBJ1-2, with TRBD1 matching 8 bases. Germline values: CDR1 SGHRS, CDR2 YFSETQ. The CDR3 runs 16 residues. Losses at the gene ends were 1 base for V and 4 bases for J; bases not matched to a gene: 9. This chain's CDR3 is CASSLHRGQGGYGYTF. The DNA for the CDR3 is TGCGCCAGCAGCTTGCACCGTGGACAGGGCGGCTATGGCTACACCTTC. The variable domain in full, completed from reference TRBV5-1 and TRBJ1-2, reads KAGVTQTPRYLIKTRGQQVTLSCSPISGHRSVSWYQQTPGQGLQFLFEYFSETQRNKGNFPGRFSGRQFSNSRSEMNVSTLELGDSALYLCASSLHRGQGGYGYTFGSGTRLTVV.

The sample holds many counts of this clonotype. The rearrangement links TRBV4-2 to TRBJ1-4; 9 positions match TRBD1. Looked up from germline, CDR1 is LGHNA and CDR2 is YNFKEQ. Trimming removed 3 bases from V and 7 bases from J; junction bases left unmatched: 6. CDR3 length: 15 residues. The CDR3 DNA follows: TGTGCCAGCAGCCAGAAACAGGGGGCGAGTGAAAAACTGTTTTTT. Translating it yields CASSQKQGASEKLFF.

In its sample, this clonotype was seen many times. The J gene is TRBJ2-5, the V gene TRBV10-3; tentatively, D is TRBD2 (5 bases). Germline assignment: CDR1 ENHRY and CDR2 SYGVKD. V was clipped by 10 bases and J by 0 bases, with 15 bases between them. The CDR3 spans 14 residues. CDR3 loop: CATRPSGDQETQYF. CDR3 bases: TGTGCCACCCGACCTTCCGGGGACCAAGAGACCCAGTACTTC.

This clonotype was recorded many times. The J gene is TRBJ2-1, the V gene TRBV9; D is tentatively TRBD1 or TRBD2 (5 bases each). Per the germline V gene, CDR1 is SGDLS and CDR2 is YYNGEE. Trimming shortened V by 3 bases and J by 5 bases, and 15 bases separated the two germline ends. The length of the CDR3 is 15 residues. CDR3 amino acids: CASSAGTSNHNEQFF. The CDR3 DNA sequence: TGTGCCAGCAGCGCCGGGACCTCGAACCACAATGAGCAGTTCTTC.

There are many counts of this clonotype. V and J are TRBV5-1 and TRBJ2-4; 13 nucleotides agree with TRBD2. This CDR3 is built from 18 residues. Trimming removed 4 bases from V and 2 bases from J; junction bases left unmatched: 9. Germline V gene data show CDR1 as SGHRS and CDR2 as YFSETQ. CDR3 sequence reads: CASSAGLAGRGPKNIQYF. In nucleotides, the CDR3 is TGCGCCAGCAGCGCGGGACTAGCGGGAAGGGGGCCCAAAAACATTCAGTACTTC.

In this sample, this clonotype turned up many times. One end of the junction varies from germline; a read error may be responsible. The J gene is TRBJ1-6, the V gene TRBV7-2; no reliable D call. The V gene's germline CDR1 is SGHTA and CDR2 FQGNSA. The CDR3 loop spans 12 amino acids. CDR3 protein: CASSFDNSPIHF. As DNA, the CDR3 is TGTGCCAGCAGCTTCGATAATTCACCCATCCACTTT.

The chain joins TRBV14 to TRBJ1-2; D is ambiguous. This CDR3 has 16 residues. The V end lost 0 bases, the J end lost 8 bases, and 19 bases lay between the germline ends. The germline gives CDR1 SGHDN, CDR2 FVKESK. The DNA for the CDR3 is TGTGCCAGCAGCCAAGATGTTCGAGGATGGGGTCGAGGCTACACCTTC. Protein sequence: CASSQDVRGWGRGYTF.

This clonotype came up many times. J is TRBJ1-2 and V is TRBV7-8; D is ambiguous. CDR1 SGHVS and CDR2 FQNEAQ come from the germline V gene. CDR3 size: 14 residues. Deletions cut 1 base from V and 1 base from J, with 7 bases between. The CDR3 DNA reads as TGTGCCAGCAGCTTAGAAGAGGATAACTATGGCTACACCTTC. It is translated as CASSLEEDNYGYTF. The full variable domain, in which reference TRBV7-8 and TRBJ1-2 provide the parts outside the CDR3, is GAGVSQSPRYKVAKRGQDVALRCDPISGHVSLFWYQQALGQGPEFLTYFQNEAQLDKSGLPSDRFFAERPEGSVSTLKIQRTQQEDSAVYLCASSLEEDNYGYTFGSGTRLTVV.

Ten or more counts support this clonotype. This chain links TRBV14 with TRBJ1-2; tentative D call: TRBD1 (5 bases). The germline V gene has CDR1 SGHDN and CDR2 FVKESK. This CDR3 is 14 amino acids long. V gave up 1 base and J gave up 8 bases, with 14 bases separating them. CDR3 sequence (DNA): TGTGCCAGCAGCCAAGTTGGCAGGGCAGAGGGCTACACCTTC. This encodes CASSQVGRAEGYTF.

Ten or more counts support this clonotype. This rearrangement joins TRBV6-6 to TRBJ1-3, with D uncertain. The CDR3 contains 12 residues. Germline V gene lookup returns CDR1 MNHNY and CDR2 SVGAGI (reference sequence). V lost 6 bases and J 6 bases, leaving 9 bases between the germline ends. The CDR3 DNA reads as TGTGCCAGCAGCCCTACCATAAACACCATATATTTT. Translated: CASSPTINTIYF.

This clonotype was observed at least ten times. The chain is built from TRBV20-1 and TRBJ2-7; D might be TRBD2 (6 bases). The V gene lost 0 bases and the J gene lost 5 bases, with 17 bases spanning the gap. Germline loops: CDR1 DFQATT, CDR2 SNEGSKA (reference sequence). The CDR3 is 15 amino acids. The CDR3 sequence is CSARDGLGGSHEQYF. Written as DNA, the CDR3 is TGCAGTGCTAGAGATGGCCTGGGGGGAAGCCACGAGCAGTACTTC.

This clonotype appeared many times. CDR3: CSARLGFGGYTF. Written as DNA, the CDR3 is TGCAGTGCTAGACTGGGCTTTGGGGGCTACACCTTC. The V and J genes are TRBV20-1 and TRBJ1-2; no clear D gene. The V end was cut by 2 bases, the J end by 8 bases, with 12 bases between. The CDR3 loop spans 12 amino acids. Germline V lookup: CDR1 DFQATT, CDR2 SNEGSKA (reference sequence).

This clonotype appeared many times. This chain links TRBV10-3 with TRBJ2-2; D perhaps matches TRBD2 (6 bases). Trimming shortened V by 4 bases and J by 2 bases, and 11 bases separated the two germline ends. The CDR3 sequence is 15 residues long. Germline loops: CDR1 ENHRY, CDR2 SYGVKD. CDR3 nucleotide sequence: TGTGCCATCAGTGGACTGGGGGGAAACACCGGGGAGCTGTTTTTT. This gives the protein CAISGLGGNTGELFF.

This clonotype has ten or more counts. The chain recombines TRBV30 with TRBJ2-3, with a weak D call TRBD2 (6 bases). The CDR3 runs 15 residues. Trimming removed 1 base from V and 1 base from J, with 12 bases in between. Germline loops: CDR1 GTSNPN, CDR2 SVGIG (reference sequence). CDR3 nucleotide sequence: TGTGCCTGGAGTGCGACGACTAGTGGCACAGATACGCAGTATTTT. This gives the protein CAWSATTSGTDTQYF.

With respect to this clonotype: This may come from a read error, since a much larger clone is one base off. The chain has TRBV28 and TRBJ1-1; the D gene is possibly TRBD1 (6 bases). V lost 5 bases and J lost 0, with 13 bases in between. The germline V gene encodes CDR1 MDHEN and CDR2 SYDVKM. The CDR3 length is 15 residues. CDR3 region: CASSLGGRMNTEAFF. The CDR3 DNA sequence: TGTGCCAGCAGTCTTGGGGGCAGGATGAACACTGAAGCTTTCTTT.

This clonotype was recorded many times. The chain recombines TRBV7-3 with TRBJ1-5; 9 bases map to TRBD1. The length of the CDR3 is 16 residues. Germline V lookup: CDR1 SGHTA, CDR2 FQGTGA. Unmatched junction bases numbered 8, after V lost 6 bases and J lost 2 bases. CDR3 sequence (DNA): TGTGCCAGCAGATACAGGGGGCGAGACGGCAATCAGCCCCAGCATTTT. It is translated as CASRYRGRDGNQPQHF.

This clonotype was counted a few times. The chain carries TRBV5-1 and TRBJ2-3; 9 nucleotides align to TRBD2. This CDR3 has 16 residues. Germline loops: CDR1 SGHRS, CDR2 YFSETQ. The junction had 7 bases not matched to a gene; V was cut back by 3 bases and J by 2 bases. This CDR3 reads CASSSTPSGATDTQYF. DNA of the CDR3: TGCGCCAGCAGCTCGACACCTAGCGGGGCCACAGATACGCAGTATTTT.

This clonotype came up many times. This chain joins TRBV4-3 and TRBJ2-5; D is undetermined. Trimming removed 2 bases at V and 5 bases at J, with 9 bases between. The CDR3 contains 13 residues. Germline V gives CDR1 LGHNA, CDR2 YSLEER. CDR3 sequence reads: CASSQSSEETQYF. Written as DNA, the CDR3 is TGCGCCAGCAGCCAAAGCTCTGAGGAGACCCAGTACTTC.

This clonotype occurred many times. This chain links TRBV30 with TRBJ1-5, with D hard to call. This CDR3 is 12 amino acids long. With 2 bases removed from V and 10 bases from J, the gap between germline ends came to 12 bases. The V gene's germline CDR1 is GTSNPN and CDR2 SVGIG (reference sequence). DNA for the CDR3: TGTGCCTGGAGTAGGGAGGCTGGACCCCAGCATTTT. Translating gives CAWSREAGPQHF.

This clonotype was detected ten times or more. V usage is TRBV20-1 and J usage is TRBJ2-1; D is undetermined. The CDR3 sequence is 12 residues long. Germline V gene sequence: CDR1 DFQATT, CDR2 SNEGSKA (reference sequence). V was clipped by 1 base and J by 6 bases, with 7 bases between them. DNA for the CDR3: TGCAGTGCTAGAGGGACGATCAATGAGCAGTTCTTC. Encoded protein: CSARGTINEQFF.